A single sample gave rise to the 13 T cell receptor beta chains below, sequenced in a study of preoperative IRX-2 immunotherapy in early breast cancer. The data were produced by immunoSEQ multiplex PCR, yet TCRdb's version contains in-frame clones alone and is incomplete. The sample has roughly 35,000 clones, over 90% seen once. The treatment denotes: preoperative locoregional IRX-2 cytokine immunotherapy. Collection took place from a patient treated with IRX-2 immunotherapy. The receptor source for this set is a human donor with breast cancer.

This clone was seen once. The chain recombines TRBV6-6 with TRBJ1-5; weak D call: TRBD1 (6 bases). Germline V gene sequence: CDR1 MNHNY, CDR2 SVGAGI (reference sequence). The CDR3 has 14 residues. Trimming stripped 2 bases from V and 7 bases from J, with 12 bases between. In DNA form, the CDR3 reads TGTGCCAGCAGTTACACCCAGGGGAGGCAGCCCCAGCATTTT. Amino acid sequence: CASSYTQGRQPQHF.

This chain connects TRBV4-1 to TRBJ2-7; possible D gene TRBD2, 6 bases. V lost 3 bases and J 5 bases, leaving 20 bases between the germline ends. The CDR3 is 16 amino acids. The germline CDR1 and CDR2 sequences are MGHRA and YSYEKL. The CDR3 DNA sequence: TGCGCCAGCAGCCAGGGCGACTGGGCTAGCGCCGACGAGCAGTACTTC. It is translated as CASSQGDWASADEQYF.

This clone was detected a few times. The rearrangement links TRBV10-3 to TRBJ2-5; no definite D call. This CDR3 spans 14 amino acids. Germline V gene lookup returns CDR1 ENHRY and CDR2 SYGVKD. Trimming pared 6 bases from V and 5 bases from J, leaving 16 bases between. The chain's CDR3 is CAIRVSGSTETQYF. The CDR3 DNA follows: TGTGCCATCAGAGTGAGTGGCAGTACTGAGACCCAGTACTTC.

V usage is TRBV5-1 and J usage is TRBJ2-2; D gene unclear. This CDR3 is 15 amino acids long. Germline V gene lookup returns CDR1 SGHRS and CDR2 YFSETQ. The ends were cut back, 1 base at V and 0 bases at J, with 7 bases in the middle. The CDR3 reads CASSLLRPNTGELFF. The CDR3 bases are TGCGCCAGCAGCTTGCTACGGCCGAACACCGGGGAGCTGTTTTTT.

V and J are TRBV7-9 and TRBJ2-7; D assignment may be TRBD1 or TRBD2 (6 bases each). The CDR3 length is 14 residues. Looked up from germline, CDR1 is SEHNR and CDR2 is FQNEAQ (reference sequence). V lost 1 base and J 3 bases, leaving 10 bases between the germline ends. The CDR3 region is CASSLGGAVYEQYF. The CDR3 DNA follows: TGTGCCAGCAGCTTAGGGGGGGCAGTCTACGAGCAGTACTTC.

V usage is TRBV7-9 and J usage is TRBJ2-2, with TRBD1 as a possible D gene (5 bases). Germline V CDR1 and CDR2: SEHNR, FQNEAQ (reference sequence). The V end lost 1 base, the J end lost 2 bases, and 8 bases lay between the germline ends. CDR3 length: 15 residues. CDR3 nucleotides: TGTGCCAGCAGCTTAGTACGGACAAACACCGGGGAGCTGTTTTTT. Translating gives CASSLVRTNTGELFF.

The chain has TRBV5-1 and TRBJ1-3, with D possibly matching TRBD1 (5 bases). V lost 3 bases to trimming and J lost 4 bases, with 8 bases between them. The CDR3 is made up of 13 amino acids. Germline V lookup: CDR1 SGHRS, CDR2 YFSETQ. CDR3 amino acids: CASSWDLGNTIYF. The CDR3 DNA reads as TGCGCCAGCAGCTGGGACTTAGGAAACACCATATATTTT.

V gene TRBV27 combines with J gene TRBJ2-1; 9 nucleotides match TRBD2. V lost 2 bases to trimming and J lost 3 bases; unmatched junction nucleotides: 2. CDR3 length: 15 amino acids. The germline CDR1 and CDR2 sequences are MNHEY and SMNVEV (reference sequence). The CDR3 protein is CASSLASGIYNEQFF. Written as DNA, the CDR3 is TGTGCCAGCAGTTTAGCTAGCGGGATCTACAATGAGCAGTTCTTC.

The rearrangement uses TRBV2 and TRBJ2-1; tentative D call: TRBD2 (6 bases). The germline V gene encodes CDR1 SNHLY and CDR2 FYNNEI. This CDR3 is 13 amino acids long. Trimming took off 4 bases at V and 9 bases at J, with 13 bases between the two ends. CDR3 region: CASSVASVSEQFF. CDR3 in DNA: TGTGCCAGCAGTGTCGCTAGCGTCAGTGAGCAGTTCTTC.

The chain couples TRBV2 to TRBJ2-7; no clear D. The germline V gene has CDR1 SNHLY and CDR2 FYNNEI. The CDR3 is 14 amino acids. V lost 1 base and J lost 0, with 7 bases in between. CDR3 residues: CASSEDSRSYEQYF. In nucleotides, the CDR3 is TGTGCCAGCAGTGAAGACAGCCGCTCCTACGAGCAGTACTTC.

V usage is TRBV6-1 and J usage is TRBJ1-1; no reliable D call. V was shortened by 2 bases and J by 11 bases, with 24 bases between the two germline ends. In germline, CDR1 is MNHNS, CDR2 SASEGT. CDR3 size: 16 residues. CDR3 protein: CASSELGSVGRLTAFF. DNA for the CDR3: TGTGCCAGCAGTGAATTGGGTTCGGTCGGCAGGTTGACTGCTTTCTTT.

In this sample, this clone turned up once. The chain employs TRBV9 and TRBJ2-5; 9 nucleotides line up with TRBD1. The CDR3 has 15 amino acids. Per the germline V gene, CDR1 is SGDLS and CDR2 is YYNGEE. Trimming took 4 bases from V and 2 from J; bases not matched to a gene: 6. CDR3 in amino acids: CASSPGQGRQETQYF. CDR3 nucleotide sequence: TGTGCCAGCAGCCCGGGACAGGGAAGACAAGAGACCCAGTACTTC.

The chain couples TRBV27 to TRBJ1-2; D ambiguous. The CDR3 is 15 amino acids. In germline, CDR1 is MNHEY, CDR2 SMNVEV (reference sequence). The V gene lost 0 bases and the J gene lost 8 bases, with 16 bases spanning the gap. In DNA, the CDR3 is TGTGCCAGCAGTTTATCGCAAAGCGGTCTGGGAGGCTACACCTTC. This sequence encodes CASSLSQSGLGGYTF.